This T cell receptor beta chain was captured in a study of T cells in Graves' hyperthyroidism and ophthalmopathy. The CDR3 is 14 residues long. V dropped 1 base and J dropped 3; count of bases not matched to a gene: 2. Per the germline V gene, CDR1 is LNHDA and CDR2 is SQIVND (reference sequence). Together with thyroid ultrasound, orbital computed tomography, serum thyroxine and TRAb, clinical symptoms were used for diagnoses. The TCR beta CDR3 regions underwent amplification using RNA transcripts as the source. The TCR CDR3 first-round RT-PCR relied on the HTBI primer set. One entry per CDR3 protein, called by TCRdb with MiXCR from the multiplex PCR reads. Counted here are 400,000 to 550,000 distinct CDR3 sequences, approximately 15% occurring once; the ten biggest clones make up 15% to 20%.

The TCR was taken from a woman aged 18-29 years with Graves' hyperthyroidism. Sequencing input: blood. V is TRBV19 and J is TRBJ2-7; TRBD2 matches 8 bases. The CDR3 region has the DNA TGTGCCAGTAGTATAGGTGCGGGGGGCTACGAGCAGTACTTC. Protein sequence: CASSIGAGGYEQYF.